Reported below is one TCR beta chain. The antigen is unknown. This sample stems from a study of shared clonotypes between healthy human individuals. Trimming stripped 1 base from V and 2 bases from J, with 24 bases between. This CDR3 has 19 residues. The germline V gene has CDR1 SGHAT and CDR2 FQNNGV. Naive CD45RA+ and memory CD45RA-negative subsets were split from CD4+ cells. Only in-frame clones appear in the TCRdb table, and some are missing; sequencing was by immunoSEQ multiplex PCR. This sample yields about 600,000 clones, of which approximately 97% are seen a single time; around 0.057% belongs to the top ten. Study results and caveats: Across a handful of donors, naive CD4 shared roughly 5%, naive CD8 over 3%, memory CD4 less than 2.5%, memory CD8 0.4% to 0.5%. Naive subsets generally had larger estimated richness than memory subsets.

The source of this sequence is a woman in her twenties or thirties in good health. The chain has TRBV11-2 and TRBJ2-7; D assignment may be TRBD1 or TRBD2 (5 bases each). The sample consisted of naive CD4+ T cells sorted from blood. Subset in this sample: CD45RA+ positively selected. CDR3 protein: CASSLVGAPAARTTYEQYF. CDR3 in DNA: TGTGCCAGCAGCTTAGTGGGAGCCCCCGCGGCGCGGACAACCTACGAGCAGTACTTC.